This T cell receptor (beta chain) derives from a study of cytomegalovirus exposure and HLA in healthy donors. Study-level results: A later analysis by the authors found several of the most significant clusters apparently linked to common viral pathogens. Most TCR sequences were seen very rarely across donors, but some public TCRs occurred in many. A later analysis, which compared TCR beta chains of equal frequency, found the HLA-associated ones more clonally expanded.

V was clipped by 10 bases and J by 6 bases, with 18 bases between them. The CDR3 contains 13 residues. Germline V gene sequence: CDR1 LNHDA, CDR2 SQIVND (reference sequence). PCR was performed using 60 Vbeta and 13 Jbeta primers. Assay: immunoSEQ multiplex PCR; the TCRdb copy retains only in-frame clones and omits some. The table lists tens of thousands of clones, around 70% of them singletons, with more than 9.5% in the top ten. In regard to this clone: The antigen is not known.

The gene calls are TRBV19 and TRBJ1-2; maybe TRBD1 (6 bases). This TCR was recovered from a woman in her forties in good health and CMV-seropositive. The sample was PBMCs. The CDR3 DNA reads as TGTGCCACCTACTCAAGGGGGTACAATGGCTACACCTTC. Translation gives CATYSRGYNGYTF. Combining the CDR3 with reference TRBV19 and TRBJ1-2 gives the whole variable domain DGGITQSPKYLFRKEGQNVTLSCEQNLNHDAMYWYRQDPGQGLRLIYYSQIVNDFQKGDIAEGYSVSREKKESFPLTVTSAQKNPTAFYLCATYSRGYNGYTFGSGTRLTVV.